This passage covers 6 T cell receptor beta chains from one sample sequenced in a study of beta chain features in type 1 diabetes. Reverse transcribing all isolated RNA meant expressed TCRB transcripts were sequenced. The method was immunoSEQ multiplex PCR; TCRdb's version includes in-frame clones alone and lacks a portion of them. Here the sample spans 300,000 to 450,000 clones, 15% to 20% being singletons. Sequencing was performed on naive CD4+ T cells from blood. The source of these receptors is a woman aged 18-29 years in good health.

The rearrangement joins TRBV5-1 to TRBJ2-2, with TRBD1 matching over 7 bases. The V gene's germline CDR1 is SGHRS and CDR2 YFSETQ. The V segment lost 3 bases and the J segment 5 bases; nucleotides outside the gene matches: 1. The CDR3 contains 13 residues. CDR3: CASSWTGTGELFF. CDR3 bases: TGCGCCAGCAGCTGGACAGGTACCGGGGAGCTGTTTTTT.

The V and J genes are TRBV7-9 and TRBJ2-7; 10 nucleotides agree with TRBD1. V gave up 5 bases and J gave up 4 bases; unmatched junction bases: 5. The CDR3 length is 14 residues. The germline V gene encodes CDR1 SEHNR and CDR2 FQNEAQ (reference sequence). CDR3 coding DNA: TGTGCCAGCAGCGTGGGACAGGGGACGTACGAGCAGTACTTC. Translated: CASSVGQGTYEQYF. Full variable domain (outside the CDR3, taken from reference TRBV7-9 and TRBJ2-7): DTGVSQNPRHKITKRGQNVTFRCDPISEHNRLYWYRQTLGQGPEFLTYFQNEAQLEKSRLLSDRFSAERPKGSFSTLEIQRTEQGDSAMYLCASSVGQGTYEQYFGPGTRLTVT.

In its sample, this clone was seen a few times. J is TRBJ2-7 and V is TRBV10-3; D remains ambiguous. The CDR3 contains 13 residues. V was cut by 4 bases and J by 3 bases, with 10 bases left in between. The germline CDR1 and CDR2 sequences are ENHRY and SYGVKD. For the CDR3, the DNA is TGTGCCATCAGTGGAACTACCTACTACGAGCAGTACTTC. This gives the protein CAISGTTYYEQYF.

The chain links TRBV2 to TRBJ1-1; the match to TRBD1 covers 8 bases. CDR1 is SNHLY, CDR2 FYNNEI, per germline. Losses at the gene ends were 5 bases for V and 2 bases for J; bases not matched to a gene: 4. This CDR3 has 14 residues. The DNA for the CDR3 is TGTGCCAGCAGTAACGGACAGGGAAACACTGAAGCTTTCTTT. The encoded protein is CASSNGQGNTEAFF. Drawing the rest from reference TRBV2 and TRBJ1-1, the complete variable domain is EPEVTQTPSHQVTQMGQEVILRCVPISNHLYFYWYRQILGQKVEFLVSFYNNEISEKSEIFDDQFSVERPDGSNFTLKIRSTKLEDSAMYFCASSNGQGNTEAFFGQGTRLTVV.

The CDR3 nucleotides read TGTGCCAGCAGTTTTGGGACTAGCGGGGTTAGTGAGCAGTTCTTC. The encoded protein is CASSFGTSGVSEQFF. The genes are TRBV7-9 and TRBJ2-1; 13 nucleotides line up with TRBD2. V dropped 6 bases and J dropped 9; count of bases not matched to a gene: 8. The CDR3 sequence is 15 residues long. The germline V gene encodes CDR1 SEHNR and CDR2 FQNEAQ (reference sequence).

This clone was picked up a small number of times. The rearrangement joins TRBV9 to TRBJ2-3; 8 bases match TRBD1. Trimming at V came to 4 bases and at J to 6 bases, leaving 4 bases not matched to a gene. The CDR3 consists of 13 residues. Per the germline V gene, CDR1 is SGDLS and CDR2 is YYNGEE. The CDR3 nucleotides read TGTGCCAGCAGCTATCAGGGGGCCGATACGCAGTATTTT. Its translation is CASSYQGADTQYF.